A single sample gave rise to the 15 T cell receptor beta chains below, sequenced in a study of blood T cells in healthy people across ages. The second PCR ran about 6 to 11 cycles with a sample-barcoded 5' primer and J-beta primers. TCRdb re-derived calls from the 5' RACE reads in MiXCR, one entry per CDR3 protein. The sample records about 1.8 million distinct CDR3 sequences, around half being singletons. Sequencing used blood. These receptors all stem from a woman aged 35 to 49 in good health.

This chain's CDR3 is CASSPKGSGLGRVGQYF. CDR3 in DNA: TGCGCCAGCAGCCCTAAGGGGTCCGGTCTGGGGAGAGTTGGCCAGTACTTC. The chain has TRBV5-1 and TRBJ2-7; D is perhaps TRBD1 or TRBD2 (5 bases each). With 4 bases removed from V and 10 bases from J, the gap between germline ends came to 30 bases. Looked up from germline, CDR1 is SGHRS and CDR2 is YFSETQ. This CDR3 has 17 amino acids.

The J gene is TRBJ1-2, the V gene TRBV25-1, with D possibly TRBD1 on 6 matching bases. CDR3 size: 14 residues. V shed 2 bases and J shed 8 bases, with 15 bases lying between them. Germline CDR1 reads MGHDK; CDR2 reads SYGVNS. CDR3 nucleotides: TGTGCCAGCAGTGAAGGTTCCAGGGGATACGGCTACACCTTC. Its translation is CASSEGSRGYGYTF.

The chain joins TRBV5-1 to TRBJ2-5, with no clear D. TRBJ2-7 explains the end of the DNA better; the J call may be wrong. The CDR3 loop spans 12 amino acids. Germline V gene sequence: CDR1 SGHRS, CDR2 YFSETQ. The chain's CDR3 is CASSLSSSEQYF. The DNA for the CDR3 is TGCGCCAGCAGCTTGTCATCGAGCGAGCAGTACTTC.

The sample holds a few counts of this clonotype. CDR3 loop: CASIPDGTDDYNEQFF. CDR3 sequence (DNA): TGTGCCAGCATCCCCGACGGGACTGATGACTACAATGAGCAGTTCTTC. The chain is built from TRBV6-2 or TRBV6-3 and TRBJ2-1, with D tentatively TRBD2 (6 bases). The CDR3 covers 16 residues. V lost 7 bases to trimming and J lost 3 bases, with 19 bases between them. The V gene's germline CDR1 is MNHEY and CDR2 SVGEGT.

The rearrangement uses TRBV20-1 and TRBJ1-5; possible D gene TRBD1, 5 bases. This CDR3 has 13 amino acids. V gave up 1 base and J gave up 5 bases, with 9 bases separating them. CDR1 and CDR2 from the germline V gene are DFQATT and SNEGSKA (reference sequence). The CDR3 spells CSARGDGYQPQHF. In DNA form, the CDR3 reads TGCAGTGCTAGAGGGGACGGCTATCAGCCCCAGCATTTT.

The V gene is TRBV7-9, the J gene TRBJ1-6; D gene uncertain. CDR1 and CDR2 from the germline V gene are SEHNR and FQNEAQ (reference sequence). V was pared by 5 bases and J by 6 bases, with 8 bases between. The CDR3 is 13 residues long. CDR3 DNA sequence: TGTGCCAGCAGCCCCCAGGCTAATTCACCCCTCCACTTT. Its protein product is CASSPQANSPLHF.

This chain joins TRBV2 and TRBJ2-1, with D unresolved. CDR1 and CDR2 (germline): SNHLY, FYNNEI. The V gene lost 2 bases and the J gene lost 7 bases, with 15 bases spanning the gap. The CDR3 is 15 residues long. CDR3 sequence reads: CASSERPDRINEQFF. CDR3 coding DNA: TGTGCCAGCAGTGAACGGCCCGATAGGATTAATGAGCAGTTCTTC. The full variable domain, in which reference TRBV2 and TRBJ2-1 provide the parts outside the CDR3, is EPEVTQTPSHQVTQMGQEVILRCVPISNHLYFYWYRQILGQKVEFLVSFYNNEISEKSEIFDDQFSVERPDGSNFTLKIRSTKLEDSAMYFCASSERPDRINEQFFGPGTRLTVL.

The V call is TRBV6-1, the J call TRBJ2-4; 14 positions match TRBD2. Gene TRBJ2-7 matches the end of the DNA better, so the J call may be wrong. CDR1 and CDR2 from the germline V gene are MNHNS and SASEGT. This CDR3 is 17 amino acids long. The CDR3 loop is CASRGLAGALELHEQYF. In nucleotides, the CDR3 is TGTGCCAGCAGGGGACTAGCGGGGGCCCTGGAACTCCACGAGCAGTACTTC.

The chain has TRBV7-6 and TRBJ2-2; D gene unclear. This CDR3 has 13 amino acids. V was pared by 2 bases and J by 6 bases, with 7 bases between. Looked up from germline, CDR1 is SGHVS and CDR2 is FNYEAQ. CDR3 DNA sequence: TGTGCCAGCAGCTTAACCAATCCCGGGGAGCTGTTTTTT. It translates to CASSLTNPGELFF.

This clonotype was counted a few times. This chain joins TRBV5-1 and TRBJ2-3, with 8 bases fitting TRBD2. This CDR3 comprises 18 residues. Germline assignment: CDR1 SGHRS and CDR2 YFSETQ. Trimming cost V 1 base and J 3 bases; bases outside gene matches: 13. The CDR3 is CASSLNGGASYATDTQYF. As DNA, the CDR3 is TGCGCCAGCAGCTTGAACGGGGGGGCCTCGTATGCTACAGATACGCAGTATTTT.

Worth noting for this clonotype: An end of the junction differs from the germline gene, which may be a read error. The V gene is TRBV29-1, the J gene TRBJ1-2; D is ambiguous. The CDR3 has 13 residues. Germline V gene data show CDR1 as SQVTM and CDR2 as ANQGSEA. The CDR3 coding sequence is TGCAGCGTTGTCAGCCAGGTTAACTATGGCGACACCTTC. Its protein product is CSVVSQVNYGDTF.

Concerning this clonotype: Germline and junction disagree at one end, which may indicate a read error. The chain carries TRBV7-3 and TRBJ2-3; 8 nucleotides align to TRBD2. Germline V gives CDR1 SGHTA, CDR2 FQGTGA. This CDR3 comprises 15 residues. DNA of the CDR3: TGTGCCAGCAGCGTAACGGGGGGGCGGGCAGATACGCAGTATTTT. Translation gives CASSVTGGRADTQYF.

The chain is built from TRBV10-3 and TRBJ1-5, with 8 bases matching TRBD1. The CDR3 loop spans 15 amino acids. Germline V gene data show CDR1 as ENHRY and CDR2 as SYGVKD. With V trimmed by 0 bases and J by 7 bases, 5 bases remained unmatched. The CDR3 nucleotides read TGTGCCATCAGTGAGTCGTCAGGGGGCTCGCAGCCCCAGCATTTT. Translated: CAISESSGGSQPQHF.

The V gene is TRBV10-3, the J gene TRBJ2-5; maybe TRBD2 (6 bases). Germline-derived CDR1 and CDR2 are ENHRY and SYGVKD. Trimming stripped 6 bases from V and 4 bases from J, with 12 bases between. The CDR3 is 13 amino acids. CDR3 protein: CAIREGPGETQYF. The CDR3 DNA sequence: TGTGCCATCAGGGAGGGGCCGGGAGAGACCCAGTACTTC.

This clonotype was detected ten times or more. The chain recombines TRBV7-2 with TRBJ2-3, with no clear D. Germline values: CDR1 SGHTA, CDR2 FQGNSA. The CDR3 extends over 14 amino acids. Trimming took off 3 bases at V and 2 bases at J, with 9 bases between the two ends. CDR3 bases: TGTGCCAGCAGCTTCGGCCCTTTCACAGATACGCAGTATTTT. Amino acid sequence: CASSFGPFTDTQYF.